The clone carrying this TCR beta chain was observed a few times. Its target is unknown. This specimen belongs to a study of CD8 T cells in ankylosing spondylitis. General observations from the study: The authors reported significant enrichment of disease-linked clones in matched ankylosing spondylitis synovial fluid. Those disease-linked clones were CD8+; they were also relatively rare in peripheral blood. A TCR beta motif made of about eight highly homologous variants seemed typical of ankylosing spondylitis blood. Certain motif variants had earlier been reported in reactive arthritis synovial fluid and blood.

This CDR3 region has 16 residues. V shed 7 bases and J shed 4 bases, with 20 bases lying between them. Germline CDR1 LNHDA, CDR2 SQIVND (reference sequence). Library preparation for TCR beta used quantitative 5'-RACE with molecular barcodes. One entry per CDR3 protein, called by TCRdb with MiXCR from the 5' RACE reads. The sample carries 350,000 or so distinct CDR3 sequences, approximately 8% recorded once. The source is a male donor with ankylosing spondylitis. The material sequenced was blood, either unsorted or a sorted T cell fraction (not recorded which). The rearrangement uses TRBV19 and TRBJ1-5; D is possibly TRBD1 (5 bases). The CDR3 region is CASNSRHRGGNQPQHF. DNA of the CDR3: TGTGCCAGTAACTCCCGCCATCGGGGGGGTAATCAGCCCCAGCATTTT.